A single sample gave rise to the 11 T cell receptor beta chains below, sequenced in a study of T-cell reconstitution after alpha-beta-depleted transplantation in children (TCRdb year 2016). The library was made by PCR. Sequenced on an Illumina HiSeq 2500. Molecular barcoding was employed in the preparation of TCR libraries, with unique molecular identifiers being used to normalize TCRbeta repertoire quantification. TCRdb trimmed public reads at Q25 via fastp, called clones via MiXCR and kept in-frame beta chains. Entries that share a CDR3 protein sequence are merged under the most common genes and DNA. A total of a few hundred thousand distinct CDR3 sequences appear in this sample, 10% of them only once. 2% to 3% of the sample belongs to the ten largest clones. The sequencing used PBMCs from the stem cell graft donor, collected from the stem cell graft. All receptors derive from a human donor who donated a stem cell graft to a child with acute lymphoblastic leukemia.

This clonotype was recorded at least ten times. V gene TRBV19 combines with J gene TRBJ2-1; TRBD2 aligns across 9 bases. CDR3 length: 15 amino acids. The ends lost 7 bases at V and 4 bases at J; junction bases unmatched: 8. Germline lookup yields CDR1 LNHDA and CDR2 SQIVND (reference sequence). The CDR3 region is CASTPAGGPYNEQFF. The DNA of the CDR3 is TGTGCCAGTACCCCAGCGGGAGGTCCTTACAATGAGCAGTTCTTC.

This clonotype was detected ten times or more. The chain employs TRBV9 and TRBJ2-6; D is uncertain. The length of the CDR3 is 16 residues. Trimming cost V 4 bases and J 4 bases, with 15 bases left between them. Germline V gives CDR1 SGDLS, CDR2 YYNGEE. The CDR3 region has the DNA TGTGCCAGCAGCCCGCAGGCAGGATTCGGGGCCAACGTCCTGACTTTC. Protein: CASSPQAGFGANVLTF.

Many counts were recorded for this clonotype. CDR3 in DNA: TGTGCCAGCAGCCGGACAGGGGAGGAGACCCAGTACTTC. Its translation is CASSRTGEETQYF. This chain uses TRBV12-3 or TRBV12-4 with TRBJ2-5; the match to TRBD1 covers 9 bases. CDR3 length: 13 residues. J lost 5 bases, V lost 6 bases, and 4 bases had no gene match.

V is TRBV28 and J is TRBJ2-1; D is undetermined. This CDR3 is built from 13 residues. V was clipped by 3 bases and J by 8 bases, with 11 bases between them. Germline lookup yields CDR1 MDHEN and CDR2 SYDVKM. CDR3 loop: CASSFTAGDEQFF. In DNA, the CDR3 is TGTGCCAGCAGTTTTACCGCCGGCGATGAGCAGTTCTTC.

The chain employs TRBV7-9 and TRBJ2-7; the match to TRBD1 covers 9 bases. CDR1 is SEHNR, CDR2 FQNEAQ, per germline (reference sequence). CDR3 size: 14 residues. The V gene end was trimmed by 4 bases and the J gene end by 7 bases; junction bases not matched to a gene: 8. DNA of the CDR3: TGTGCCAGCAGCTCCGGGACAGGGTCGGGGGAGCAGTACTTC. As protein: CASSSGTGSGEQYF.

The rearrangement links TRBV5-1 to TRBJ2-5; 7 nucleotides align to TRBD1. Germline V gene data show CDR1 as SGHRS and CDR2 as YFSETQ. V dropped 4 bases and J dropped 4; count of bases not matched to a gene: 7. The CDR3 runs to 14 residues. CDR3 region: CASSQRDSRETQYF. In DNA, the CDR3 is TGCGCCAGCAGCCAGAGGGACAGCCGAGAGACCCAGTACTTC. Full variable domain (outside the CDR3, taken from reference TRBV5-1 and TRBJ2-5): KAGVTQTPRYLIKTRGQQVTLSCSPISGHRSVSWYQQTPGQGLQFLFEYFSETQRNKGNFPGRFSGRQFSNSRSEMNVSTLELGDSALYLCASSQRDSRETQYFGPGTRLLVL.

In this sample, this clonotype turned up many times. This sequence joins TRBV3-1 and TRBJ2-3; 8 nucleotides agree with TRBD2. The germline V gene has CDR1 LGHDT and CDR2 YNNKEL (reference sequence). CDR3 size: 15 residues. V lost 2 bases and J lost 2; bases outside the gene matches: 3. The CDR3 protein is CASSQLSGNTDTQYF. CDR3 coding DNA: TGTGCCAGCAGCCAACTTAGCGGGAACACAGATACGCAGTATTTT.

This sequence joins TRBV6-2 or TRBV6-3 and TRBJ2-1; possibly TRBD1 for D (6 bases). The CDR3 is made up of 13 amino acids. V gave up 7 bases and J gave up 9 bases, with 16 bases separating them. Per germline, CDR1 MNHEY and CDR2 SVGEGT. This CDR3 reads CASNNAQGTEQFF. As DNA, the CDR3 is TGTGCCAGCAATAACGCACAGGGTACTGAGCAGTTCTTC.

CDR3 sequence reads: CSVGLAINEQFF. CDR3 coding DNA: TGTTCAGTTGGACTAGCAATCAATGAGCAGTTCTTC. The V call is TRBV6-2 or TRBV6-3, the J call TRBJ2-1, with 8 bases identical to TRBD2. The CDR3 runs 12 residues. Germline V gene sequence: CDR1 MNHEY, CDR2 SVGEGT.

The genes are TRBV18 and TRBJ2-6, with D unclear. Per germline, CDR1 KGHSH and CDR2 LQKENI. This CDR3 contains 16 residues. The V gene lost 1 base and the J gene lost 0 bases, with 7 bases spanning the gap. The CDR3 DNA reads TGTGCCAGCTCACCACTGGCCCGCTCTGGGGCCAACGTCCTGACTTTC. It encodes CASSPLARSGANVLTF.

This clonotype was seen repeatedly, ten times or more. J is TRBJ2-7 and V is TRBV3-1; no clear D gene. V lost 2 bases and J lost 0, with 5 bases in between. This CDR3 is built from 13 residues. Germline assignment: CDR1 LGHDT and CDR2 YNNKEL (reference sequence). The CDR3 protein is CASSQRDSYEQYF. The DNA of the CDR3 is TGTGCCAGCAGCCAAAGGGACTCCTACGAGCAGTACTTC.